The T cell receptor beta chain described here comes from a study of T cell repertoires in cytomegalovirus infection. Study-wide background: Epitope selection comprised recently identified HLA-C-restricted CMV epitopes and well-studied HLA-B-restricted CMV epitopes. The public TCR beta signatures pointed to both CMV infection and matching HLA type.

Deletions cut 7 bases from V and 2 bases from J, with 16 bases between. CDR3 length equals 14 residues. Per the germline V gene, CDR1 is DFQATT and CDR2 is SNEGSKA (reference sequence). As to this clonotype: Its antigen is unidentified.

TCRdb reprocessed the reads with MiXCR, giving one entry per CDR3 protein. The sample holds 370,000 or so distinct CDR3 sequences, around a third seen once. Study results and limitations: Cumulated frequencies of public TCR beta families served to identify carriers of CMV plus the relevant HLA. In two of eight donors, the top clonotype was HLA-C-restricted CMV-specific.

This TCR was sampled from a human donor in good health (CMV status not recorded). Some clones in this sample may be carry-over from other donors' samples. Source: cultured PBMCs, taken from culture after CMV antigen stimulation. The chain uses TRBV20-1 and TRBJ2-3; maybe TRBD2 (5 bases). CDR3 loop: CSGQPGSATDTQYF. The CDR3 DNA reads TGCAGTGGGCAGCCGGGATCCGCCACAGATACGCAGTATTTT.